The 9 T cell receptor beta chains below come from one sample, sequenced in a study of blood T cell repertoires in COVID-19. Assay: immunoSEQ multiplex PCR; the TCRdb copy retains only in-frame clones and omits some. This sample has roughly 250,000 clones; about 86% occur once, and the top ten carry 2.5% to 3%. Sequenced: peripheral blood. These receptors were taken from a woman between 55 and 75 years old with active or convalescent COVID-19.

DNA for the CDR3: TGTGCCAGTAACCCCCGTCAGGGTGAAGGCTACACCTTC. It encodes CASNPRQGEGYTF. The rearrangement uses TRBV19 and TRBJ1-2, with a weak D call TRBD1 (5 bases). This CDR3 region has 13 residues. The V gene's germline CDR1 is LNHDA and CDR2 SQIVND (reference sequence). The V end lost 7 bases, the J end lost 8 bases, and 17 bases lay between the germline ends. The variable domain in full, with the rest retrieved from reference TRBV19 and TRBJ1-2, is DGGITQSPKYLFRKEGQNVTLSCEQNLNHDAMYWYRQDPGQGLRLIYYSQIVNDFQKGDIAEGYSVSREKKESFPLTVTSAQKNPTAFYLCASNPRQGEGYTFGSGTRLTVV.

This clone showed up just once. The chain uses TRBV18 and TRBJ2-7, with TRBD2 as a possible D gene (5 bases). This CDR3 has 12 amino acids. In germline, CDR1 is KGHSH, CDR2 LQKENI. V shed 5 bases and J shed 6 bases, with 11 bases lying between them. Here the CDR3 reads CASSSPGGEQYF. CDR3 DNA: TGTGCCAGCTCATCGCCCGGAGGCGAGCAGTACTTC.

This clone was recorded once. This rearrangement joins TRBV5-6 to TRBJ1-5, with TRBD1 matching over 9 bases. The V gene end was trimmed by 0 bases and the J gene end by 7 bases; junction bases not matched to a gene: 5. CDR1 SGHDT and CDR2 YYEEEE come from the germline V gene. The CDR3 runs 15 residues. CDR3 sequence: CASSLAGTGLQPQHF. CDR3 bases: TGTGCCAGCAGCTTGGCCGGGACAGGGTTACAGCCCCAGCATTTT.

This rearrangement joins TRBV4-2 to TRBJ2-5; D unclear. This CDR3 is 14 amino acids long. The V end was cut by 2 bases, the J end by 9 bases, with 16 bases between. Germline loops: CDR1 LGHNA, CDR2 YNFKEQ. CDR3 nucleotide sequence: TGTGCCAGCAGCCAACACCTGGGTCCAAGCGCCCAGTACTTC. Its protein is CASSQHLGPSAQYF.

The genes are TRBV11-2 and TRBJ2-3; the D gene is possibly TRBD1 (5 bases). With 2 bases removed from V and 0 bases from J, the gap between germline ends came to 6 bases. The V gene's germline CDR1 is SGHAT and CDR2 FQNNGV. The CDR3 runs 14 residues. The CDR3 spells CASSLWGSTDTQYF. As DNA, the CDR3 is TGTGCCAGCAGCTTATGGGGCAGCACAGATACGCAGTATTTT.

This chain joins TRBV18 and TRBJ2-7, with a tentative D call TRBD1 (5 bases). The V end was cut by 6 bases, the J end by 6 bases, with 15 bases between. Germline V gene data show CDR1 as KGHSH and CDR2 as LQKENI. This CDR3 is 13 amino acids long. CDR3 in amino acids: CASSQDRAGEQYF. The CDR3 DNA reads TGTGCCAGCTCTCAAGACAGAGCCGGCGAGCAGTACTTC.

The CDR3 is CASSLASGGPDYEQYF. In DNA form, the CDR3 reads TGTGCCAGCAGCTTGGCTAGCGGGGGGCCCGACTACGAGCAGTACTTC. The chain couples TRBV7-6 to TRBJ2-7, with 11 bases fitting TRBD2. The ends lost 3 bases at V and 3 bases at J; junction bases unmatched: 7. The CDR3 is made up of 16 amino acids. Germline V lookup: CDR1 SGHVS, CDR2 FNYEAQ.

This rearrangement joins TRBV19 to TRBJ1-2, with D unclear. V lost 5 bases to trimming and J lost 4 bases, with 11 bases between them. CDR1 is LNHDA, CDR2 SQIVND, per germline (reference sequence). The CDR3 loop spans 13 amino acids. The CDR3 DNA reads TGTGCCAGTAGTCCGGAGGGCGCCTATGGCTACACCTTC. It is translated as CASSPEGAYGYTF.

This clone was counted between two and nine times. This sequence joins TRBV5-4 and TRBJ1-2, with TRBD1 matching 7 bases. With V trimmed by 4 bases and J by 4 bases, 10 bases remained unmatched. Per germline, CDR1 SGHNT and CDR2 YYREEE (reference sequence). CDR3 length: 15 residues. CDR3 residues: CASSKRGQGGYGYTF. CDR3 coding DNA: TGTGCCAGCAGCAAGAGAGGTCAGGGGGGCTATGGCTACACCTTC. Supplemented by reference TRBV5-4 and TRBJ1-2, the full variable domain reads ETGVTQSPTHLIKTRGQQVTLRCSSQSGHNTVSWYQQALGQGPQFIFQYYREEENGRGNFPPRFSGLQFPNYSSELNVNALELDDSALYLCASSKRGQGGYGYTFGSGTRLTVV.